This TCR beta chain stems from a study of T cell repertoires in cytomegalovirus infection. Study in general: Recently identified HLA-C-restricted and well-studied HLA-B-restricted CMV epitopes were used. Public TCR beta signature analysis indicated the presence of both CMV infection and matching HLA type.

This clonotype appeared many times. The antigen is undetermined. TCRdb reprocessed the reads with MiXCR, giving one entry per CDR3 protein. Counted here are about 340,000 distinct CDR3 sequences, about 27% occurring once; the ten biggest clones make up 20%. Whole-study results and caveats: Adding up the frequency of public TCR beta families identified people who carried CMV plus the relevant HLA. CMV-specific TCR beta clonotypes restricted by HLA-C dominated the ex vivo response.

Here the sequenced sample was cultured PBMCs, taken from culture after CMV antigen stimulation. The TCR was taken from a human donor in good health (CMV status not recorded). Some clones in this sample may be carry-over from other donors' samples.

CDR3 DNA: TGTGCCAGCAGCTCAAGGGGGGGGAGTGGCACTGAAGCTTTCTTT. Translating it yields CASSSRGGSGTEAFF. The V and J genes are TRBV11-2 and TRBJ1-1; tentatively, D is TRBD1 (6 bases). The CDR3 contains 15 residues. The germline V and J ends were trimmed by 4 bases and 4 bases, with 16 bases remaining between them. CDR1 is SGHAT and CDR2 is FQNNGV in the germline V gene.